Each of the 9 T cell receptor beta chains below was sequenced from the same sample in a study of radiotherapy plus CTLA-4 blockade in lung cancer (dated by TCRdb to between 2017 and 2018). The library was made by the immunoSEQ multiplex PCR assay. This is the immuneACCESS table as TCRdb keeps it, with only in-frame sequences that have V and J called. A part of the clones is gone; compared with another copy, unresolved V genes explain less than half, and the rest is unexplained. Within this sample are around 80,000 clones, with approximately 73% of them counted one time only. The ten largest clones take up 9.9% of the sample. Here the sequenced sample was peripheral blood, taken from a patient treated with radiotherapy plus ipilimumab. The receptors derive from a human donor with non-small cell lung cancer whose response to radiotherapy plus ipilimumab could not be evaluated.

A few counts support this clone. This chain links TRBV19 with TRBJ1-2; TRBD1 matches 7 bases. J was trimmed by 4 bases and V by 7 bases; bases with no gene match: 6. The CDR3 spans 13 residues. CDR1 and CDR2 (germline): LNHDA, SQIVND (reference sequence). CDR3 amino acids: CASTPDRTYGYTF. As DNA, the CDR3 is TGTGCCAGTACTCCGGACAGGACCTATGGCTACACCTTC.

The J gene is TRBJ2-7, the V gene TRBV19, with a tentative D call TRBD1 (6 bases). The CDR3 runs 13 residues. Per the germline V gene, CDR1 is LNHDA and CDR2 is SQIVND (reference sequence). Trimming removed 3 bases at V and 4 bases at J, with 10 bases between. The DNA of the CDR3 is TGTGCCAGTAGTATGACAGGCGGGTACGAGCAGTACTTC. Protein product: CASSMTGGYEQYF.

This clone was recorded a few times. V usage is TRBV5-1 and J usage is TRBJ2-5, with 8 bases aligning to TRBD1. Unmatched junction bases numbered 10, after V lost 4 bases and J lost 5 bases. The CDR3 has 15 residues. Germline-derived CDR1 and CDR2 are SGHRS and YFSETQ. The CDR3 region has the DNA TGCGCCAGCAGCCTGGGGCAGGGGGACAGGGAGACCCAGTACTTC. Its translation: CASSLGQGDRETQYF.

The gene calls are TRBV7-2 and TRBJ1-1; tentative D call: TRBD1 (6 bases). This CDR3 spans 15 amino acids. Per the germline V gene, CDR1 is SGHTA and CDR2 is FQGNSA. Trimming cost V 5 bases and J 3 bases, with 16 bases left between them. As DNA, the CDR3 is TGTGCCAGCAGCGCGCAGTACAGGGCGGACACTGAAGCTTTCTTT. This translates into CASSAQYRADTEAFF.

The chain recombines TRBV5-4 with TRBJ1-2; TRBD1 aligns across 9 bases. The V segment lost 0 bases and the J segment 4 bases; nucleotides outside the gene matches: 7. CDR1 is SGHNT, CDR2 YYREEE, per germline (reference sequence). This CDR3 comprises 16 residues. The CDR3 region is CASSLAGTGRTYGYTF. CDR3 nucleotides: TGTGCCAGCAGCTTGGCAGGGACAGGGCGTACCTATGGCTACACCTTC.

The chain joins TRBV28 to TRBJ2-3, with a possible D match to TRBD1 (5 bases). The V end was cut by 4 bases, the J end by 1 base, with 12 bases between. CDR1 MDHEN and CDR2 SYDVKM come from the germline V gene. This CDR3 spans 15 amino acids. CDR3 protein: CASSSSGFGTDTQYF. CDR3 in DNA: TGTGCCAGCAGTTCATCAGGGTTTGGCACAGATACGCAGTATTTT.

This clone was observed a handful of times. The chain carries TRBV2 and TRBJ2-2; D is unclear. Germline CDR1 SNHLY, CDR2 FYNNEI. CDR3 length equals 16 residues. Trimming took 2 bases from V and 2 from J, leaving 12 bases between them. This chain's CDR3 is CASSERGIGNTGELFF. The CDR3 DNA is TGTGCCAGCAGTGAACGAGGAATAGGTAACACCGGGGAGCTGTTTTTT.

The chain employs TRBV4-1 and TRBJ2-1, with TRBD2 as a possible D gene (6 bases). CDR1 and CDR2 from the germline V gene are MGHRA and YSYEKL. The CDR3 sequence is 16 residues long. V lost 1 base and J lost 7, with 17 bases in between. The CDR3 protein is CASSQVAGPTGNEQFF. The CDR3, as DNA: TGCGCCAGCAGCCAAGTTGCGGGGCCTACGGGGAATGAGCAGTTCTTC.

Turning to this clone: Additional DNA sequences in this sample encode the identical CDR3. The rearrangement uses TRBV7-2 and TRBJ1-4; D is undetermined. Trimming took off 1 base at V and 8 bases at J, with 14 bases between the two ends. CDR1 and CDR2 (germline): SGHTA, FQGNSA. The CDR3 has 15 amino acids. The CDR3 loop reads CASSLGLGRREKLFF. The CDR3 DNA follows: TGTGCCAGCAGCTTAGGCTTAGGGAGGAGGGAAAAACTGTTTTTT. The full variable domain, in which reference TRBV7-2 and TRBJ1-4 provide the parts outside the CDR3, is GAGVSQSPSNKVTEKGKDVELRCDPISGHTALYWYRQSLGQGLEFLIYFQGNSAPDKSGLPSDRFSAERTGGSVSTLTIQRTQQEDSAVYLCASSLGLGRREKLFFGSGTQLSVL.